This T cell receptor beta chain was identified during a study of T cell responses to AZD1222 COVID-19 vaccine. V was clipped by 4 bases and J by 6 bases, with 10 bases between them. The CDR3 totals 12 residues. Germline CDR1 is SGHAT and CDR2 is FQNNGV. Data came from immunoSEQ multiplex PCR; TCRdb stores just in-frame clones and leaves some out. The sample lists approximately 150,000 clones; around nine tenths were seen once. The source material was peripheral blood, sampled 28 days after the second AZD1222 dose. This chain uses TRBV11-2 with TRBJ2-7, with D perhaps TRBD1 (7 bases). The TCR comes from an adult who received the AZD1222 COVID-19 vaccine. The CDR3 DNA is TGTGCCAGCAGCTCGCAGGGGGGCGAGCAGTACTTC. Its protein product is CASSSQGGEQYF.